A single sample gave rise to the 9 T cell receptor beta chains below, sequenced in a study of blood T cell repertoires in COVID-19. Sequenced by immunoSEQ multiplex PCR; TCRdb stores in-frame clones only, minus some. The table has a few hundred thousand clones, 80% to 85% seen once. The sample comprised peripheral blood. The receptors stem from a woman under 40 who had recovered from COVID-19.

The V call is TRBV11-2, the J call TRBJ2-7, with 7 bases matching TRBD1. This CDR3 spans 16 amino acids. V shed 4 bases and J 3 bases; nucleotides not matched to a gene: 12. Per the germline V gene, CDR1 is SGHAT and CDR2 is FQNNGV. CDR3 sequence (DNA): TGTGCCAGCAGCTCCACACAGAGGGGGCAAGGCTACGAGCAGTACTTC. It encodes CASSSTQRGQGYEQYF. Filled out from reference TRBV11-2 and TRBJ2-7, the complete variable domain reads EAGVAQSPRYKIIEKRQSVAFWCNPISGHATLYWYQQILGQGPKLLIQFQNNGVVDDSQLPKDRFSAERLKGVDSTLKIQPAKLEDSAVYLCASSSTQRGQGYEQYFGPGTRLTVT.

CDR3 loop: CASSERGGSEAFF. In nucleotides, the CDR3 is TGCGCCAGCAGTGAGAGGGGGGGCTCTGAAGCTTTCTTT. V and J are TRBV10-1 and TRBJ1-1; perhaps TRBD1 as D (6 bases). The V gene lost 2 bases and the J gene lost 6 bases, with 10 bases spanning the gap. CDR1 is WNHNN and CDR2 is SYGVQD in the germline V gene (reference sequence). The CDR3 has 13 residues.

This chain uses TRBV16 with TRBJ2-3; a weak D match, TRBD2 (6 bases). V shed 0 bases and J shed 3 bases, with 16 bases lying between them. Germline CDR1 KGHSY, CDR2 FQNENV. CDR3 size: 17 residues. The CDR3 loop reads CASSQSGTGVGTDTQYF. In DNA, the CDR3 is TGTGCCAGCAGCCAATCTGGAACGGGAGTTGGGACAGATACGCAGTATTTT.

The chain joins TRBV19 to TRBJ2-3, with 11 bases aligning to TRBD1. The CDR3 covers 17 residues. The V gene end was trimmed by 1 base and the J gene end by 4 bases; junction bases not matched to a gene: 7. Per the germline V gene, CDR1 is LNHDA and CDR2 is SQIVND (reference sequence). The CDR3 DNA is TGTGCCAGTAGTATAGGGACAGGGGGCGAAATCCCAGATACGCAGTATTTT. As protein: CASSIGTGGEIPDTQYF.

The rearrangement joins TRBV5-1 to TRBJ2-1; 15 bases fit TRBD2. The CDR3 covers 18 residues. V was pared by 4 bases and J by 4 bases, with 9 bases of the junction left unmatched. Germline values: CDR1 SGHRS, CDR2 YFSETQ. Written as DNA, the CDR3 is TGCGCCAGCAGCCTAGGACTAGCGGGAGGGTTTTTTTACAATGAGCAGTTCTTC. Translation gives CASSLGLAGGFFYNEQFF.

V gene TRBV29-1 combines with J gene TRBJ1-2, with 11 bases aligning to TRBD1. Trimming took 7 bases from V and 3 from J; bases not matched to a gene: 10. The germline gives CDR1 SQVTM, CDR2 ANQGSEA. This CDR3 has 15 residues. In DNA, the CDR3 is TGCAGCGCTGTTATTGGACAGGGGGCACACTATGGCTACACCTTC. Residues: CSAVIGQGAHYGYTF.

CDR3 nucleotides: TGTGCCAGCAGCCAAGACAGGGGCGGGGGCGTGACCCAGTACTTC. This encodes CASSQDRGGGVTQYF. The chain has TRBV4-2 and TRBJ2-5, with D perhaps TRBD2 (7 bases). This CDR3 has 15 residues. Trimming stripped 0 bases from V and 7 bases from J, with 15 bases between. Germline V lookup: CDR1 LGHNA, CDR2 YNFKEQ.

This clone has a single count. V gene TRBV11-3 combines with J gene TRBJ2-3, with D unclear. The ends were cut back, 1 base at V and 6 bases at J, with 8 bases in the middle. Germline values: CDR1 SGHNT, CDR2 YENEEA. CDR3 length: 13 residues. DNA for the CDR3: TGTGCCAGCAGCTTAGTAGTCGCGGATACGCAGTATTTT. Amino acid sequence: CASSLVVADTQYF.

The rearrangement joins TRBV6-2 or TRBV6-3 to TRBJ2-7; D is perhaps TRBD2 (6 bases). Germline CDR1 reads MNHEY; CDR2 reads SVGEGT. This CDR3 contains 15 residues. With 6 bases removed from V and 3 bases from J, the gap between germline ends came to 18 bases. The CDR3, as DNA: TGTGCCAGCAGCCGGGACTCAGAGGGACTCTACGAGCAGTACTTC. Translating gives CASSRDSEGLYEQYF.